This T cell receptor beta chain was profiled in a study of blood T cell repertoires in COVID-19. The overall study: Researchers got acute and convalescent COVID-19 samples from the United States, Italy and Spain. The analysed material was cDNA or gDNA that came from T cells, B-cell-depleted T cells, or PBMCs.

Authors' analysis steps: Estimation of nucleated cell counts relied on the amplification of reference gene primers. Sequencing used immunoSEQ multiplex PCR; TCRdb keeps in-frame clones, though not all of them. V and J calls and clone size are as listed in that table; D and trimming were resolved from the DNA. Of under 400,000 clones in the sample, 87% are singletons; the top ten hold about 10%. One Seattle source followed patients from active infection through their disease course. With V trimmed by 8 bases and J by 4 bases, 5 bases remained unmatched. This CDR3 comprises 14 residues. The germline gives CDR1 SNHLY, CDR2 FYNNEI.

The TCR sequence derives from a woman aged 25-40 years with COVID-19, enrolled during active disease. Sequenced material: peripheral blood. This chain joins TRBV2 and TRBJ2-6, with 7 positions matching TRBD2. CDR3 in DNA: TGTGCCAGCTTGCGGGAGTCAGGGGCCAACGTCCTGACTTTC. As protein: CASLRESGANVLTF. Together with reference TRBV2 and TRBJ2-6, the CDR3 gives the full variable domain: EPEVTQTPSHQVTQMGQEVILRCVPISNHLYFYWYRQILGQKVEFLVSFYNNEISEKSEIFDDQFSVERPDGSNFTLKIRSTKLEDSAMYFCASLRESGANVLTFGAGSRLTVL.